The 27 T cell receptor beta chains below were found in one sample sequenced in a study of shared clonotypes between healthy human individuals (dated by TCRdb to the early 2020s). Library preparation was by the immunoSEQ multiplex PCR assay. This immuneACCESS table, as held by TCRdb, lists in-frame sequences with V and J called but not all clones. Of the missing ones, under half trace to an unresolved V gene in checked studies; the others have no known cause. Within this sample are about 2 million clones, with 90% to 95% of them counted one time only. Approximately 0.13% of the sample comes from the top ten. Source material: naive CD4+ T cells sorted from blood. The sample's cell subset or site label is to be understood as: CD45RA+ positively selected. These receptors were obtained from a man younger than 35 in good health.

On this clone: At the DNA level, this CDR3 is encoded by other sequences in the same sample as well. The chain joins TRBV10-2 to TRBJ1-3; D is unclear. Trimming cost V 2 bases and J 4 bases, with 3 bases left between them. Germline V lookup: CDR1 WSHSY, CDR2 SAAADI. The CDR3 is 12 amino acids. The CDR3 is CASSEGGNTIYF. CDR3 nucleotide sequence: TGCGCCAGCAGTGAGGGAGGAAACACCATATATTTT.

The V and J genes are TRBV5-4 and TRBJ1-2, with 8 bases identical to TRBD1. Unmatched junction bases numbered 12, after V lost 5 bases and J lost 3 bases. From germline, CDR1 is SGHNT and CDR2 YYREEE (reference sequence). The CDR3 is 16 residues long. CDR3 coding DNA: TGTGCCAGCAGTCCCAGGGGGCAAGGACGGGACTATGGCTACACCTTC. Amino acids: CASSPRGQGRDYGYTF.

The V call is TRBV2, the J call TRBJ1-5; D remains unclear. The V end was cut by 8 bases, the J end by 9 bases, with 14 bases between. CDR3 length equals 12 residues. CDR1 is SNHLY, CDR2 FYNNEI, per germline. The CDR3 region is CASGPAPLPQHF. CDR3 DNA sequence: TGTGCCAGCGGGCCAGCACCTTTGCCCCAGCATTTT. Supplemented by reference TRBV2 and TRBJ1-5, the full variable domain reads EPEVTQTPSHQVTQMGQEVILRCVPISNHLYFYWYRQILGQKVEFLVSFYNNEISEKSEIFDDQFSVERPDGSNFTLKIRSTKLEDSAMYFCASGPAPLPQHFGDGTRLSIL.

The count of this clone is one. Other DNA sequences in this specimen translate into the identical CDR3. The CDR3 sequence is CASSPRQGTEAFF. DNA for the CDR3: TGTGCCAGCTCACCACGACAGGGGACTGAAGCTTTCTTT. The V call is TRBV18, the J call TRBJ1-1; TRBD1 matches 8 bases. Trimming took 1 base from V and 5 from J; bases not matched to a gene: 0. This CDR3 region has 13 residues. Germline V gives CDR1 KGHSH, CDR2 LQKENI.

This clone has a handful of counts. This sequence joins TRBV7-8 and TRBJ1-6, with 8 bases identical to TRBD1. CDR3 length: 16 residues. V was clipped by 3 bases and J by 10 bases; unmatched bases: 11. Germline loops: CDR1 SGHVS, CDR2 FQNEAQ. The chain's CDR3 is CASSFSTGAYGSPLHF. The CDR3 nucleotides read TGTGCCAGCAGCTTTTCGACAGGGGCCTACGGATCACCCCTCCACTTT.

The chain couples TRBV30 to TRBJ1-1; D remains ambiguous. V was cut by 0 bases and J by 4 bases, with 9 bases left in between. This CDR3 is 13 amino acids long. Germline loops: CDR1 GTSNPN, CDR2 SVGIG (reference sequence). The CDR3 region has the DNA TGTGCCTGGAGTGTACTACCAGCCACTGAAGCTTTCTTT. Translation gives CAWSVLPATEAFF. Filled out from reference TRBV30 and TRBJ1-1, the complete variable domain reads SQTIHQWPATLVQPVGSPLSLECTVEGTSNPNLYWYRQAAGRGLQLLFYSVGIGQISSEVPQNLSASRPQDRQFILSSKKLLLSDSGFYLCAWSVLPATEAFFGQGTRLTVV.

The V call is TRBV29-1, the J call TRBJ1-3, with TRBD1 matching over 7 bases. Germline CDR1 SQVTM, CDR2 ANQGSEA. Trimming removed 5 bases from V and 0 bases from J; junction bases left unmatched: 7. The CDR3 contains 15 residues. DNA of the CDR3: TGCAGCGTTCAACAGGGGACCAGCTCTGGAAACACCATATATTTT. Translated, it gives CSVQQGTSSGNTIYF.

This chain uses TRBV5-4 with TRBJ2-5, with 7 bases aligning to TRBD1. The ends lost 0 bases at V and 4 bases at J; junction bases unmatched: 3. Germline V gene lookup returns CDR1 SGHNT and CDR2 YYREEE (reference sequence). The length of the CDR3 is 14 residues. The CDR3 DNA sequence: TGTGCCAGCAGCTTGGCCCGGGACAGAGAGACCCAGTACTTC. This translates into CASSLARDRETQYF.

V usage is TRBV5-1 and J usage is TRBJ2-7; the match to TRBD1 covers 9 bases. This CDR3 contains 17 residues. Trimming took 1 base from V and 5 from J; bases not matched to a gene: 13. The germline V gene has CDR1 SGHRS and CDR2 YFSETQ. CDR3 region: CASSLRGPTGGQDEQYF. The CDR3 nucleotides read TGCGCCAGCAGCTTGAGGGGCCCTACAGGGGGCCAAGACGAGCAGTACTTC.

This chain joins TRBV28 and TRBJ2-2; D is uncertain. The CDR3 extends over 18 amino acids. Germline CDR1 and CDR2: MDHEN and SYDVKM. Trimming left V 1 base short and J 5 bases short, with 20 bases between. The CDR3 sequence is CASSLSKAKYKVTGELFF. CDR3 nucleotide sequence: TGTGCCAGCAGTTTATCTAAGGCGAAGTATAAGGTGACCGGGGAGCTGTTTTTT.

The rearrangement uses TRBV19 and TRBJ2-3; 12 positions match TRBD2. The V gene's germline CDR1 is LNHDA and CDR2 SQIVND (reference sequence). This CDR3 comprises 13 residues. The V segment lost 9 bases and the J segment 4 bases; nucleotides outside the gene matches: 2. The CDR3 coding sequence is TGTGCCAGCTCTAGCGGGGGGGCAGATACGCAGTATTTT. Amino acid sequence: CASSSGGADTQYF.

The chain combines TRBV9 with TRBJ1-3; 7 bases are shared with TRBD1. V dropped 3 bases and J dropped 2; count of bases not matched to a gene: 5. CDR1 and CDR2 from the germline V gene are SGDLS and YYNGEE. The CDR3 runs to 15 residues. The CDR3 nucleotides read TGTGCCAGCAGCGCCGGGGACAGCGCTGGAAACACCATATATTTT. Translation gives CASSAGDSAGNTIYF.

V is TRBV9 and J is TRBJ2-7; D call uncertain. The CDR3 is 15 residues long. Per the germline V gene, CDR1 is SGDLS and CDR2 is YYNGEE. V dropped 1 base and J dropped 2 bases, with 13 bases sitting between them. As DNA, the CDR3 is TGTGCCAGCAGCGTATTTGACACCGGACCCTACGAGCAGTACTTC. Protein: CASSVFDTGPYEQYF.

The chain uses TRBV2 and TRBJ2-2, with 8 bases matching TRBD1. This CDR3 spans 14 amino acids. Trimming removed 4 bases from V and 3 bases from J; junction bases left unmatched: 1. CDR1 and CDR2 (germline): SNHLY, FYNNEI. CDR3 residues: CASSGTGHTGELFF. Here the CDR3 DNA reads TGTGCCAGCAGTGGGACAGGGCACACCGGGGAGCTGTTTTTT.

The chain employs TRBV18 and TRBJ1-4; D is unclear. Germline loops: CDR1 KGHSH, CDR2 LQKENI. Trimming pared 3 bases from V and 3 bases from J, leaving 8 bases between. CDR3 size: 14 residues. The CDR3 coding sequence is TGTGCCAGCTCACCCCCCTCAGCTAATGAAAAACTGTTTTTT. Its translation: CASSPPSANEKLFF.

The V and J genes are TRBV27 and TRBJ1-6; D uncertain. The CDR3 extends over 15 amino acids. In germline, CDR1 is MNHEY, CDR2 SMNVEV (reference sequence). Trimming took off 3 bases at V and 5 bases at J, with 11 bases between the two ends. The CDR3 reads CASSFSPTNNSPLHF. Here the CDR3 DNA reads TGTGCCAGCAGTTTCTCACCGACGAATAATTCACCCCTCCACTTT.

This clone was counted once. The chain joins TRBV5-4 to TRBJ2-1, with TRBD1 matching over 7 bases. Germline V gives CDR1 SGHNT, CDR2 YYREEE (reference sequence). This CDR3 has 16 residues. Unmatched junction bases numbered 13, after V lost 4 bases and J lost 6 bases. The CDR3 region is CASSPSDRSIGNEQFF. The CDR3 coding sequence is TGTGCCAGCAGCCCGTCGGACAGGAGTATAGGCAATGAGCAGTTCTTC.

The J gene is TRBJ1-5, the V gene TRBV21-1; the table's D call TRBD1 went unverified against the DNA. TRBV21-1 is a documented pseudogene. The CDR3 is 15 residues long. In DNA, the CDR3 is TGTGCCAGCAGCCCGCGACAGGGGCGGAATCAGCCCCAGCATTTT. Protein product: CASSPRQGRNQPQHF.

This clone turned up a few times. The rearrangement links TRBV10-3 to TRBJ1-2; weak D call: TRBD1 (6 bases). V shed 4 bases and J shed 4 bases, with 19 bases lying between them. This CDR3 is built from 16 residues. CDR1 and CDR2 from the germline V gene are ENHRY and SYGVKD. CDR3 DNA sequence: TGTGCCATCAGTGTAGCCCCAGGGGAAGCAGGCTATGGCTACACCTTC. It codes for CAISVAPGEAGYGYTF.

CDR3 DNA: TGTGCCAGCAGTGAAGAGGGGAGCCTAGGGCGGCGAGAGACCCAGTACTTC. Translating gives CASSEEGSLGRRETQYF. This chain joins TRBV6-1 and TRBJ2-5; D may be TRBD1 or TRBD2 (5 bases each). Germline V gives CDR1 MNHNS, CDR2 SASEGT. This CDR3 contains 17 residues. V lost 1 base to trimming and J lost 4 bases, with 19 bases between them.

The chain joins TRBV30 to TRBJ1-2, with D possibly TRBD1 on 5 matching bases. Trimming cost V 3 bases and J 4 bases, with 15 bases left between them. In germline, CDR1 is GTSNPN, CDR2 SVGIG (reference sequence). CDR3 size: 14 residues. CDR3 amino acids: CAWRAPGTTYGYTF. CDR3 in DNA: TGTGCCTGGAGGGCACCCGGGACCACCTATGGCTACACCTTC. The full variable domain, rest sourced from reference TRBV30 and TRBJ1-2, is SQTIHQWPATLVQPVGSPLSLECTVEGTSNPNLYWYRQAAGRGLQLLFYSVGIGQISSEVPQNLSASRPQDRQFILSSKKLLLSDSGFYLCAWRAPGTTYGYTFGSGTRLTVV.

CDR3 bases: TGTGCCAGCAGCCCGAGCGTGGGGCAGGTTCAAGAGACCCAGTACTTC. This codes for CASSPSVGQVQETQYF. This chain uses TRBV7-9 with TRBJ2-5; possibly TRBD1 for D (5 bases). Germline V gene sequence: CDR1 SEHNR, CDR2 FQNEAQ (reference sequence). The CDR3 extends over 16 amino acids. Trimming stripped 5 bases from V and 2 bases from J, with 18 bases between.

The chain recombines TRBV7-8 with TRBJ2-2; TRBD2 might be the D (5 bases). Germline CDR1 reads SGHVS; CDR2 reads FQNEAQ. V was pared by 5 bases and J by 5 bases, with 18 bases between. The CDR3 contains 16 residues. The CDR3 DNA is TGTGCCAGCAGCCAGCATGATGGGAGTGGGACCGGGGAGCTGTTTTTT. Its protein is CASSQHDGSGTGELFF.

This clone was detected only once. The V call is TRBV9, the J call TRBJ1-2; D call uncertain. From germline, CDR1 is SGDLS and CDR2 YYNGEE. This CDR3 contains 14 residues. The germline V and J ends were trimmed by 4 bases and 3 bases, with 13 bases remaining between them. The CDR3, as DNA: TGTGCCAGCAGCTCCGCCGGGAACGACTATGGCTACACCTTC. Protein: CASSSAGNDYGYTF.

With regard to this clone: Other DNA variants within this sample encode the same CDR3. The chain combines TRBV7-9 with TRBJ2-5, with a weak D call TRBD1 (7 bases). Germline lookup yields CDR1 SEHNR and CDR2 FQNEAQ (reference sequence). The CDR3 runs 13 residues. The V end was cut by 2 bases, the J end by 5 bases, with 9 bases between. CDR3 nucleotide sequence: TGTGCCAGCAGCTTATCAGGGGGGGAGACCCAGTACTTC. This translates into CASSLSGGETQYF.

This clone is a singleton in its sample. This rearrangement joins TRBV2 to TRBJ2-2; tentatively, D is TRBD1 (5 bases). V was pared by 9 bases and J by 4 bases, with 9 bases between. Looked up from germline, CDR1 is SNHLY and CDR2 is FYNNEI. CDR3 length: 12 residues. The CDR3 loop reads CASGRGTGELFF. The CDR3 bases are TGTGCCAGTGGTAGGGGCACCGGGGAGCTGTTTTTT.

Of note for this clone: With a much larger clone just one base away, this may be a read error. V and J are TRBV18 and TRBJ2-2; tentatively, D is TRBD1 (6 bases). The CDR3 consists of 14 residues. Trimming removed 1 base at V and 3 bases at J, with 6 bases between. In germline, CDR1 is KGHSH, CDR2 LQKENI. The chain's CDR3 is CASSPQGDTGELFF. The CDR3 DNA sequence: TGTGCCAGCTCACCACAGGGGGACACCGGGGAGCTGTTTTTT.